This T cell receptor beta chain originates from a study of blood T cell repertoires in COVID-19. This CDR3 is built from 14 residues. The germline gives CDR1 SQVTM, CDR2 ANQGSEA. V lost 6 bases to trimming and J lost 5 bases; unmatched junction nucleotides: 12. Only in-frame clones appear in the TCRdb table, and some are missing; sequencing was by immunoSEQ multiplex PCR. Counted here are 150,000 to 200,000 clones, 65% to 90% occurring once; the ten biggest clones make up around 8.2%. This TCR came from a man aged 60-69 years with acute or convalescent COVID-19. This rearrangement joins TRBV29-1 to TRBJ2-7; 8 nucleotides line up with TRBD1. Sequenced input: peripheral blood. DNA for the CDR3: TGCAGCGTAGGGACTTCCTCGACAGGGGACGAGCAGTACTTC. Translation: CSVGTSSTGDEQYF.